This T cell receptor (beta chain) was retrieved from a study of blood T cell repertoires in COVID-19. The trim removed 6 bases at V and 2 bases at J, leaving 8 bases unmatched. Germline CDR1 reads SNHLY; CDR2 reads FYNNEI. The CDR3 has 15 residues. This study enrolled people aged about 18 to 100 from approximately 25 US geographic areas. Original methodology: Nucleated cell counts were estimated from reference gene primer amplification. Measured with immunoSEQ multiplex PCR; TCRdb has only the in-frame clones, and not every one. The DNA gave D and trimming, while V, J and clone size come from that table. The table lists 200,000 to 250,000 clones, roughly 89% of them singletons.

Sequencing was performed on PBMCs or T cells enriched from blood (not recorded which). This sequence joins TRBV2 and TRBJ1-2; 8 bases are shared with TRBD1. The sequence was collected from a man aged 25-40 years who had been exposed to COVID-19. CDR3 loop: CASSFPDRANYGYTF. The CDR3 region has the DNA TGTGCCAGCAGCTTTCCGGACAGGGCGAACTATGGCTACACCTTC. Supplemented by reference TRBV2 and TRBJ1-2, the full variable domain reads EPEVTQTPSHQVTQMGQEVILRCVPISNHLYFYWYRQILGQKVEFLVSFYNNEISEKSEIFDDQFSVERPDGSNFTLKIRSTKLEDSAMYFCASSFPDRANYGYTFGSGTRLTVV.